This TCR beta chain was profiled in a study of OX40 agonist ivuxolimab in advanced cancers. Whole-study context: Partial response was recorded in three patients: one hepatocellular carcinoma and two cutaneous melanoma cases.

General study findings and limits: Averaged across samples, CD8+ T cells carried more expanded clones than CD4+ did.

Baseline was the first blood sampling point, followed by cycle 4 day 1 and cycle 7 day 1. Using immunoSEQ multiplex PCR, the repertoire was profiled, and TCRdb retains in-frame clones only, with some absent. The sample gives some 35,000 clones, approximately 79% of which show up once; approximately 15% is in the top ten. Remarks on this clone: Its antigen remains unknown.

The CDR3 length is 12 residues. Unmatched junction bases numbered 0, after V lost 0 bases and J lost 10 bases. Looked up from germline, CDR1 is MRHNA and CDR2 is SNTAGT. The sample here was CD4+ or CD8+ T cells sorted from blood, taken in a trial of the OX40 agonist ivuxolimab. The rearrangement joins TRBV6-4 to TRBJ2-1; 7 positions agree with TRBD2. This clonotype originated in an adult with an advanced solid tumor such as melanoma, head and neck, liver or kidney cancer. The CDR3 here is CASSDSGLEQFF. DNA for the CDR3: TGTGCCAGCAGTGACTCGGGACTAGAGCAGTTCTTC.